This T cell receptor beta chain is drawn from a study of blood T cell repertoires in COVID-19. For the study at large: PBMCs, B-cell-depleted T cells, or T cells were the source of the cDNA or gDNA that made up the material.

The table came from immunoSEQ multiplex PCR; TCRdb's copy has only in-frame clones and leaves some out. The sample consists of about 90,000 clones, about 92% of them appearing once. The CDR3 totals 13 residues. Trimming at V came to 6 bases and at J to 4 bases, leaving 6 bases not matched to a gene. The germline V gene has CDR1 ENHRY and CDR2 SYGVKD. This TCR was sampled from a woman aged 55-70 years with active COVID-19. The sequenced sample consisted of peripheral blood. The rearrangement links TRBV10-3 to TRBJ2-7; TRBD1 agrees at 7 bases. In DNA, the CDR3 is TGTGCCATCAGCCTGGGACAGCAGTACGAGCAGTACTTC. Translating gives CAISLGQQYEQYF.